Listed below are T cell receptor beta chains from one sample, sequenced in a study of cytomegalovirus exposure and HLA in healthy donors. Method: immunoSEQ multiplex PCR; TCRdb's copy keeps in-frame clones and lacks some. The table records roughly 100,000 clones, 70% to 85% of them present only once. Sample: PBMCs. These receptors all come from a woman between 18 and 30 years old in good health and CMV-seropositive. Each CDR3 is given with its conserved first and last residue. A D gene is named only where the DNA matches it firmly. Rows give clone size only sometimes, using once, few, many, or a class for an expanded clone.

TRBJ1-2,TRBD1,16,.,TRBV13,CASSSGQEETNYGYTF,TGTGCCAGCAGCTCGGGACAGGAGGAAACAAACTATGGCTACACCTTC
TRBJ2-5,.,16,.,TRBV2,CASSGGTATVSETQYF,TGTGCCAGCAGTGGGGGGACTGCTACCGTTTCGGAGACCCAGTACTTC
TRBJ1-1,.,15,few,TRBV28,CASSSGLGQNTEAFF,TGTGCCAGCAGCTCGGGTCTCGGACAGAACACTGAAGCTTTCTTT
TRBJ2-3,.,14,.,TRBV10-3,CAISEKRATDTQYF,TGTGCCATCAGTGAGAAGCGGGCCACAGATACGCAGTATTTT
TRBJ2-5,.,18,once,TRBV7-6,CASSYLGGGGGRQETQYF,TGTGCCAGCAGCTACCTCGGCGGGGGCGGGGGCCGGCAAGAGACCCAGTACTTC
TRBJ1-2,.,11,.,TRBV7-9,CASSDSWGYTF,TGTGCCAGCAGCGACAGTTGGGGCTACACCTTC
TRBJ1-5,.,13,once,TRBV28,CASGRGSNQPQHF,TGTGCCAGCGGGAGGGGGAGCAATCAGCCCCAGCATTTT
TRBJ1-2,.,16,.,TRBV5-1,CASSLGLTGPFYGYTF,TGCGCCAGCAGCTTAGGGTTGACAGGCCCCTTCTATGGCTACACCTTC
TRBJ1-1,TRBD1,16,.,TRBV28,CASSLPPGQGITEAFF,TGTGCCAGCAGTTTGCCCCCGGGACAGGGTATCACTGAAGCTTTCTTT
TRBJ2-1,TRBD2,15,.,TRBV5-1,CASSPTSGYYNEQFF,TGCGCCAGCAGCCCGACTAGCGGATACTACAATGAGCAGTTCTTC
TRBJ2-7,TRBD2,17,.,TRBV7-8,CASSLRTSGTFNYEQYF,TGTGCCAGCAGCCTGAGGACTAGCGGGACTTTCAACTACGAGCAGTACTTC
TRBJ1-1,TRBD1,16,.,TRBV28,CASSLGQGAMNTEAFF,TGTGCCAGCAGTCTCGGACAGGGGGCGATGAACACTGAAGCTTTCTTT
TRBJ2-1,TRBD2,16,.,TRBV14,CASSQVRTSGYNEQFF,TGTGCCAGCAGCCAAGTCCGGACTAGCGGCTACAATGAGCAGTTCTTC
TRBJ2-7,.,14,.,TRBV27,CASSNTGSTDEQYF,TGTGCCAGCAGTAATACCGGTTCTACCGACGAGCAGTACTTC
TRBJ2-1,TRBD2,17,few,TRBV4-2,CASSQERLAGRFNEQFF,TGTGCCAGCAGCCAAGAGAGACTAGCGGGAAGGTTCAATGAGCAGTTCTTC
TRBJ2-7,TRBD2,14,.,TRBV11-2,CASRRLAGGPKQYF,TGTGCCAGCAGGAGACTAGCGGGAGGGCCTAAGCAGTACTTC
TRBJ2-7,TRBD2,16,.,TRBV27,CASSFSSGTSGYEQYF,TGTGCCAGCAGTTTTTCATCGGGGACTAGCGGCTACGAGCAGTACTTC
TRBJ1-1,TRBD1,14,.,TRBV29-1,CSVGTGQASAEAFF,TGCAGCGTTGGCACGGGACAGGCTAGCGCTGAAGCTTTCTTT
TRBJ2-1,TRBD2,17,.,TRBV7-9,CASSQRRGTFSYNEQFF,TGTGCCAGCAGCCAGAGGCGGGGGACTTTCTCCTACAATGAGCAGTTCTTC
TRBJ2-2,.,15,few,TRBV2,CASSETSGNTGELFF,TGTGCCAGCAGTGAGACGAGCGGTAACACCGGGGAGCTGTTTTTT
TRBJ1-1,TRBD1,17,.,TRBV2,CASRRPTGAEASTEAFF,TGTGCCAGCAGGCGTCCAACAGGGGCTGAGGCGAGCACTGAAGCTTTCTTT
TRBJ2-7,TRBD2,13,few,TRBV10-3,CAIEGLAGSEQYF,TGTGCCATCGAGGGACTAGCTGGTTCCGAGCAGTACTTC
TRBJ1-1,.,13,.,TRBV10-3,CAIKEIMNTEAFF,TGTGCCATCAAGGAGATTATGAACACTGAAGCTTTCTTT
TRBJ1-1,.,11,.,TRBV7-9,CASSLSTEAFF,TGTGCCAGCAGCTTATCGACTGAAGCTTTCTTT
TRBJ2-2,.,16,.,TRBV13,CASSLEGGVNTGELFF,TGTGCCAGCAGCTTAGAGGGCGGGGTGAACACCGGGGAGCTGTTTTTT
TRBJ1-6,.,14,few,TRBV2,CASNTGQSSSPLHF,TGTGCCAGCAATACAGGACAGAGCTCTTCACCCCTCCACTTT
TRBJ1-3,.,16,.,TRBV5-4,CASSLEQTVSGNTIYF,TGTGCCAGCAGCTTGGAACAGACAGTCTCTGGAAACACCATATATTTT
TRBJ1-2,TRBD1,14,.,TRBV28,CASRRDRGIYGYTF,TGTGCCAGCAGGAGGGACAGGGGGATCTATGGCTACACCTTC
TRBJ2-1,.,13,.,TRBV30,CAWEYSGGNEQFF,TGTGCCTGGGAATATAGTGGTGGTAATGAGCAGTTCTTC
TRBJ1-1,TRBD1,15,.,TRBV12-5,CASGLFNRGHTEAFF,TGTGCTAGTGGTTTGTTTAACAGGGGGCACACTGAAGCTTTCTTT
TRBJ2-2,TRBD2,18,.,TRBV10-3,CAISATSGFAQNTGELFF,TGTGCCATCAGCGCCACTAGCGGATTTGCCCAGAACACCGGGGAGCTGTTTTTT
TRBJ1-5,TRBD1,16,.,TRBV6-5,CASSYSGQGSNQPQHF,TGTGCCAGCAGTTACTCTGGACAGGGCAGCAATCAGCCCCAGCATTTT
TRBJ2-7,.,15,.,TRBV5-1,CASSFQEIRDYEQYF,TGCGCCAGCAGCTTCCAGGAGATCAGGGACTACGAGCAGTACTTC
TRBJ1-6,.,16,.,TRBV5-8,CASSRARPGGNSPLHF,TGTGCCAGCAGCCGTGCGCGACCCGGAGGTAATTCACCCCTCCACTTT
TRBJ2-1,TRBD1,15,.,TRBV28,CASRSETGSYNEQFF,TGTGCCAGCAGATCAGAGACAGGGTCTTACAATGAGCAGTTCTTC
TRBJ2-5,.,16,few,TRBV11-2,CASSLGVSEGPETQYF,TGTGCCAGCAGCTTAGGGGTCTCGGAGGGCCCAGAGACCCAGTACTTC
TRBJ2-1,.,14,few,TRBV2,CASSESGPAHEQFF,TGTGCCAGCAGTGAAAGCGGGCCGGCCCATGAGCAGTTCTTC
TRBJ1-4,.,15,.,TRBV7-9,CASSLGREGDEKLFF,TGTGCCAGCAGCTTAGGAAGGGAGGGCGATGAAAAACTGTTTTTT
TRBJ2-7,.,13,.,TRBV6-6,CASSYSTSYEQYF,TGTGCCAGCAGTTACTCGACTAGCTACGAGCAGTACTTC
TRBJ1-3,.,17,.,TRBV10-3,CAISESIDRSSGNTIYF,TGTGCCATCAGTGAGTCCATAGACAGGAGCTCTGGAAACACCATATATTTT
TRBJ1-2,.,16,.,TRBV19,CASSAQVQGLVYGYTF,TGTGCCAGTAGTGCCCAAGTACAGGGTTTGGTCTATGGCTACACCTTC
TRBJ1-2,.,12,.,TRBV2,CASSGLGVGYTF,TGTGCCAGCAGCGGACTTGGGGTTGGCTACACCTTC
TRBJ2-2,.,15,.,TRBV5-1,CASSPRSWDTGELFF,TGCGCCAGCAGCCCGAGGTCCTGGGACACCGGGGAGCTGTTTTTT
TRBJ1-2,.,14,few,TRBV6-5,CASTPGVTNYGYTF,TGTGCCAGCACTCCAGGGGTAACCAACTATGGCTACACCTTC
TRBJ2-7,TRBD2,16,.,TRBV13,CASSLGRGGPTYEQYF,TGTGCCAGCAGCTTAGGCCGGGGGGGACCCACCTACGAGCAGTACTTC